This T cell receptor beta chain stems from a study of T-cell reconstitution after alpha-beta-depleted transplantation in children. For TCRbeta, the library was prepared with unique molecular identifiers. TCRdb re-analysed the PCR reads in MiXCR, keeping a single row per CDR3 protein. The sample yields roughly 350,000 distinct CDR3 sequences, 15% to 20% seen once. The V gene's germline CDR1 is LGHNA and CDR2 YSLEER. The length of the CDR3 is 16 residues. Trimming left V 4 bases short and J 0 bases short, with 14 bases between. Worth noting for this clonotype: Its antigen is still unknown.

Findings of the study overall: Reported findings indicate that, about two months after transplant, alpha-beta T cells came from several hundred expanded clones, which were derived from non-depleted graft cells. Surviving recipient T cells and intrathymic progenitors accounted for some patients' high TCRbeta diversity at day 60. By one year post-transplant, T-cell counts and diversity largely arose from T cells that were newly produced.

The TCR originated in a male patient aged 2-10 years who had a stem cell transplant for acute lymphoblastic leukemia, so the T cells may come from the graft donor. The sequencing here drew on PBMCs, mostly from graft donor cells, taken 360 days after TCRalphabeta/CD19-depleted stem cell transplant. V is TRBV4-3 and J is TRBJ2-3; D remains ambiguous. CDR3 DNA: TGCGCCAGCAGCCCCCGGCGACTTAGCAGCACAGATACGCAGTATTTT. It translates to CASSPRRLSSTDTQYF.